The 7 T cell receptor beta chains given below trace back to one sample, sequenced in a study of blood T cell repertoires in COVID-19. Only in-frame clones appear in the TCRdb table, and some are missing; sequencing was by immunoSEQ multiplex PCR. The sample consists of 35,000 to 40,000 clones, around 84% of them appearing once. The sample was peripheral blood. The receptor source for this set is a human donor in a cohort sampled during active COVID-19.

This clone was picked up a small number of times. The chain has TRBV14 and TRBJ1-1; weak D call: TRBD1 (6 bases). V gave up 3 bases and J gave up 2 bases, with 13 bases separating them. This CDR3 has 15 residues. Per germline, CDR1 SGHDN and CDR2 FVKESK. As DNA, the CDR3 is TGTGCCAGCAGCCATGTGGGACACTCTAACACTGAAGCTTTCTTT. This translates into CASSHVGHSNTEAFF.

The chain combines TRBV27 with TRBJ2-7, with D possibly TRBD1 on 6 matching bases. The germline CDR1 and CDR2 sequences are MNHEY and SMNVEV (reference sequence). There are 14 residues in the CDR3. V was pared by 3 bases and J by 5 bases, with 14 bases between. The CDR3 DNA is TGTGCCAGCAGTTTTCAAGGGGGATTGGACGAGCAGTACTTC. Translating gives CASSFQGGLDEQYF.

V and J are TRBV7-9 and TRBJ2-3, with 7 bases aligning to TRBD2. Germline lookup yields CDR1 SEHNR and CDR2 FQNEAQ (reference sequence). V lost 3 bases to trimming and J lost 9 bases; unmatched junction nucleotides: 15. The CDR3 has 16 amino acids. The CDR3 sequence is CASSLAVLAVGRTQYF. The CDR3 DNA sequence: TGTGCCAGCAGCTTGGCAGTGCTAGCGGTAGGTAGGACGCAGTATTTT. The variable domain in full, with the rest retrieved from reference TRBV7-9 and TRBJ2-3, is DTGVSQNPRHKITKRGQNVTFRCDPISEHNRLYWYRQTLGQGPEFLTYFQNEAQLEKSRLLSDRFSAERPKGSFSTLEIQRTEQGDSAMYLCASSLAVLAVGRTQYFGPGTRLTVL.

This clone has only one observation. The J gene is TRBJ2-3, the V gene TRBV12-3 or TRBV12-4; no reliable D call. V was trimmed by 5 bases and J by 8 bases, leaving 14 bases between them. The CDR3 length is 13 residues. The CDR3: CASSPETRLTQYF. The CDR3 coding sequence is TGTGCCAGCAGTCCCGAGACCCGACTTACGCAGTATTTT.

CDR3 loop: CASNQGATVSGELFF. Here the CDR3 DNA reads TGTGCCAGCAACCAGGGGGCGACGGTATCCGGGGAGCTGTTTTTT. The J gene is TRBJ2-2, the V gene TRBV5-4; 8 bases are a match to TRBD1. The CDR3 runs 15 residues. V gave up 6 bases and J gave up 6 bases; unmatched junction bases: 10. The germline CDR1 and CDR2 sequences are SGHNT and YYREEE (reference sequence).

Here the CDR3 reads CASSQSNGLAANEQFF. CDR3 coding DNA: TGTGCCAGCAGCCAATCGAACGGACTAGCCGCCAATGAGCAGTTCTTC. The chain employs TRBV5-4 and TRBJ2-1; 8 nucleotides match TRBD2. Losses at the gene ends were 4 bases for V and 6 bases for J; bases not matched to a gene: 12. The CDR3 runs 16 residues. CDR1 is SGHNT and CDR2 is YYREEE in the germline V gene (reference sequence).

V is TRBV7-9 and J is TRBJ1-5, with D uncertain. The CDR3 contains 15 residues. The V gene's germline CDR1 is SEHNR and CDR2 FQNEAQ (reference sequence). V gave up 1 base and J gave up 4 bases, with 11 bases separating them. DNA for the CDR3: TGTGCCAGCAGCTTAGGGTTTTCGGGGAATCAGCCCCAGCATTTT. This translates into CASSLGFSGNQPQHF.